Shown below are 14 T cell receptor beta chains from a single sample sequenced in a study of vaccination effects on CD4 cells after COVID-19. For these receptors, no antigen is known. Clones were sequenced by immunoSEQ multiplex PCR, and TCRdb holds only the in-frame ones, with some missing. The profile covers tens of thousands of clones, with 75% to 85% appearing a single time and roughly 5.6% taken by the ten largest. ViraFEST assay sequencing came after antigen-specific CD4+ T cells were expanded with viral peptide pools. Culture proceeded for 10 days, and CD4+ T cells were then isolated. Nucleocapsid antibodies stayed negative before and after vaccination, showing no earlier SARS-CoV-2 infection. The sample here was CD4+ T cells from PBMCs cultured with HCoV-OC43 spike peptides, taken before COVID-19 vaccination. This sample's subset: HCoV-OC43 spike overlapping peptide pool stimulation. The source is a human donor who received a COVID-19 vaccine.

The V and J genes are TRBV11-2 and TRBJ1-1; D is unclear. Trimming took 3 bases from V and 0 from J, leaving 8 bases between them. The CDR3 has 14 amino acids. In germline, CDR1 is SGHAT, CDR2 FQNNGV. The CDR3 nucleotides are TGTGCCAGCAGCTTCCAGCCTCTGAACACTGAAGCTTTCTTT. This codes for CASSFQPLNTEAFF.

The chain is built from TRBV28 and TRBJ1-6, with D possibly matching TRBD1 (6 bases). The CDR3 sequence is 15 residues long. Trimming took off 6 bases at V and 10 bases at J, with 19 bases between the two ends. CDR1 and CDR2 from the germline V gene are MDHEN and SYDVKM. The CDR3 sequence: CASSPSGAGGSPLHF. For the CDR3, the DNA is TGTGCCAGCAGCCCCTCGGGGGCAGGAGGGTCACCCCTCCACTTT.

CDR3 residues: CASSQALYGGETQYF. The CDR3 bases are TGTGCCAGCAGCCAAGCCCTATACGGGGGGGAGACCCAGTACTTC. The chain uses TRBV3-1 (or the pseudogene TRBV3-2) and TRBJ2-5; the match to TRBD2 covers 7 bases. The CDR3 has 15 residues. V dropped 1 base and J dropped 5; count of bases not matched to a gene: 7. Germline V gives CDR1 LGHDT, CDR2 YNNKEL (reference sequence).

The gene calls are TRBV19 and TRBJ1-5, with D uncertain. The CDR3 spans 16 residues. V was cut by 4 bases and J by 0 bases, with 13 bases left in between. Germline CDR1 and CDR2: LNHDA and SQIVND (reference sequence). CDR3 DNA sequence: TGTGCCAGTAGTAAAGGGTGGGATCCTAGCAATCAGCCCCAGCATTTT. Protein sequence: CASSKGWDPSNQPQHF.

The rearrangement uses TRBV9 and TRBJ1-1; D is ambiguous. The length of the CDR3 is 16 residues. Looked up from germline, CDR1 is SGDLS and CDR2 is YYNGEE. The V and J ends lost 4 bases and 1 base respectively, with 17 bases between them. The CDR3 DNA is TGTGCCAGCAGCCCTATACGGGAACTCGCGAACACTGAAGCTTTCTTT. It specifies CASSPIRELANTEAFF.

This clone has more than one count but fewer than ten. This sequence joins TRBV7-9 and TRBJ1-3; no firm D call. The CDR3 is 17 residues long. Germline lookup yields CDR1 SEHNR and CDR2 FQNEAQ (reference sequence). V lost 5 bases to trimming and J lost 4 bases, with 21 bases between them. The CDR3 DNA is TGTGCCAGCAGCATATTTCACCGACACCGCACAGGAAACACCATATATTTT. This sequence encodes CASSIFHRHRTGNTIYF.

The chain has TRBV19 and TRBJ1-1; 7 bases align to TRBD1. The CDR3 has 14 amino acids. After removal of 2 bases from V and 2 bases from J, the junction contained 2 bases not matched to a gene. CDR1 and CDR2 (germline): LNHDA, SQIVND (reference sequence). In nucleotides, the CDR3 is TGTGCCAGTAGTATAAGACAGGGAAACACTGAAGCTTTCTTT. It yields the protein CASSIRQGNTEAFF. Full variable domain (outside the CDR3, taken from reference TRBV19 and TRBJ1-1): DGGITQSPKYLFRKEGQNVTLSCEQNLNHDAMYWYRQDPGQGLRLIYYSQIVNDFQKGDIAEGYSVSREKKESFPLTVTSAQKNPTAFYLCASSIRQGNTEAFFGQGTRLTVV.

The chain links TRBV9 to TRBJ1-6, with D unclear. The length of the CDR3 is 17 residues. Germline CDR1 SGDLS, CDR2 YYNGEE. Trimming left V 0 bases short and J 16 bases short, with 26 bases between. The DNA for the CDR3 is TGTGCCAGCAGCGTAGCCGGGGTTGGAGCGGGAAACCCAAAACTCCACTTT. It yields the protein CASSVAGVGAGNPKLHF.

The gene calls are TRBV12-2 and TRBJ2-3; TRBD1 reflects the table's D call only, with no check against the DNA. TRBV12-2 is a pseudogene segment. The CDR3 sequence is 14 residues long. The CDR3 coding sequence is TGTGCAAGTCGCTCGACAGGGGGAACAGATACGCAGTATTTT. It specifies CASRSTGGTDTQYF.

The gene calls are TRBV7-2 and TRBJ2-1; D perhaps matches TRBD2 (6 bases). This CDR3 comprises 14 residues. Germline-derived CDR1 and CDR2 are SGHTA and FQGNSA. The V end lost 7 bases, the J end lost 9 bases, and 19 bases lay between the germline ends. The CDR3 DNA follows: TGTGCCAGCACCTTTACCCCTAGCGCGGGTGAGCAGTTCTTC. Protein sequence: CASTFTPSAGEQFF.

The V gene is TRBV6-6, the J gene TRBJ1-4; D possibly corresponds to TRBD1 (6 bases). Germline-derived CDR1 and CDR2 are MNHNY and SVGAGI (reference sequence). CDR3 size: 15 residues. Between the trimmed V and J ends, which lost 4 bases and 10 bases, there was a span of 19 bases. DNA for the CDR3: TGTGCCAGCAGTTTCCTCTCAGGGGAACGAGGAAAACTGTTTTTT. It specifies CASSFLSGERGKLFF.

This chain joins TRBV18 and TRBJ2-7; 8 bases agree with TRBD1. CDR3 length: 15 amino acids. Per the germline V gene, CDR1 is KGHSH and CDR2 is LQKENI. The V segment lost 3 bases and the J segment 2 bases; nucleotides outside the gene matches: 6. CDR3 coding DNA: TGTGCCAGCTCACCCGGGACAGGCTTCACCTACGAGCAGTACGTC. Translated: CASSPGTGFTYEQYV.

A few counts support this clone. This chain joins TRBV7-2 and TRBJ2-5; 9 nucleotides line up with TRBD1. Germline CDR1 reads SGHTA; CDR2 reads FQGNSA. CDR3 size: 13 residues. The V segment lost 5 bases and the J segment 5 bases; nucleotides outside the gene matches: 3. The CDR3 nucleotides are TGTGCCAGCAGCGGGACAGGGCCGGAGACCCAGTACTTC. This sequence encodes CASSGTGPETQYF.

This sequence joins TRBV4-2 and TRBJ2-3; 9 bases line up with TRBD2. Germline assignment: CDR1 LGHNA and CDR2 YNFKEQ. CDR3 length: 17 amino acids. Trimming at V came to 5 bases and at J to 2 bases, leaving 11 bases not matched to a gene. The CDR3 coding sequence is TGTGCCAGCAGCACGTCCTCAGCGGGGGGTTCCACAGATACGCAGTATTTT. This gives the protein CASSTSSAGGSTDTQYF.